The rows below give T cell receptor beta chains drawn from one sample of a study of chemoradiotherapy in HPV16-positive cancers. This table comes from immunoSEQ multiplex PCR, and its TCRdb copy is limited to in-frame clones, with some not included. The sample holds more than 13,000 clones, around 88% seen once. The sample was blood, taken from a patient who underwent chemoradiotherapy. These receptors were obtained from a human donor with HPV-associated anogenital cancer. Both conserved end residues are part of each CDR3. Each record gives: J gene, clone size, D gene, V gene, CDR3 protein, CDR3 DNA. A D gene is named only where the DNA matches it firmly. Where a row states a size, it is once, few, many or the class of an expanded clone; other rows omit it.

j_gene: TRBJ1-5; abundance: .; d_gene: .; v_gene: TRBV19; CDR3aa: CASSISGGNQPQHF; CDR3nt: TGTGCCAGTAGTATTAGTGGGGGCAATCAGCCCCAGCATTTT
j_gene: TRBJ2-7; abundance: .; d_gene: .; v_gene: TRBV6-5; CDR3aa: CASRGAGPYEQYF; CDR3nt: TGTGCCAGCAGGGGGGCCGGGCCCTACGAGCAGTACTTC
j_gene: TRBJ2-7; abundance: .; d_gene: TRBD1; v_gene: TRBV2; CDR3aa: CASSDDRGVYEQYF; CDR3nt: TGTGCCAGCAGTGACGACAGGGGGGTTTACGAGCAGTACTTC
j_gene: TRBJ1-2; abundance: .; d_gene: .; v_gene: TRBV6-1; CDR3aa: CASSDALKQGNYGYTF; CDR3nt: TGTGCCAGCAGTGACGCTTTAAAACAGGGCAACTATGGCTACACCTTC
j_gene: TRBJ1-1; abundance: .; d_gene: .; v_gene: TRBV5-8; CDR3aa: CASSLSGGVSEAFF; CDR3nt: TGTGCCAGCAGCTTGTCGGGAGGGGTATCTGAAGCTTTCTTT
j_gene: TRBJ2-3; abundance: .; d_gene: .; v_gene: TRBV4-1; CDR3aa: CASTLSSNTDTQYF; CDR3nt: TGCGCCAGCACCCTCTCTAGCAACACAGATACGCAGTATTTT
j_gene: TRBJ2-3; abundance: .; d_gene: TRBD2; v_gene: TRBV7-8; CDR3aa: CASSPRPLAGPSDTQYF; CDR3nt: TGTGCCAGCAGCCCCCGGCCCCTAGCGGGGCCCTCAGATACGCAGTATTTT
j_gene: TRBJ2-1; abundance: few; d_gene: .; v_gene: TRBV6-4; CDR3aa: CASSERGQGAYNEQFF; CDR3nt: TGTGCCAGCAGTGAGAGAGGCCAGGGAGCCTACAATGAGCAGTTCTTC
j_gene: TRBJ2-3; abundance: .; d_gene: TRBD2; v_gene: TRBV5-6; CDR3aa: CASSSPTSGGTDTQYF; CDR3nt: TGTGCCAGCAGCTCGCCGACTAGCGGGGGCACAGATACGCAGTATTTT
j_gene: TRBJ1-1; abundance: .; d_gene: .; v_gene: TRBV15; CDR3aa: CATSRDVGQTNTEAFF; CDR3nt: TGTGCCACCAGCAGAGACGTAGGACAGACGAACACTGAAGCTTTCTTT
j_gene: TRBJ2-7; abundance: .; d_gene: .; v_gene: TRBV10-2; CDR3aa: CASSESSSYEQYF; CDR3nt: TGCGCCAGCAGTGAGTCCAGTTCCTACGAGCAGTACTTC
j_gene: TRBJ1-2; abundance: .; d_gene: TRBD1; v_gene: TRBV18; CDR3aa: CASSPSGTGVLVNGYTF; CDR3nt: TGTGCCAGCTCACCTTCCGGGACAGGGGTTTTAGTGAATGGCTACACCTTC
j_gene: TRBJ2-7; abundance: once; d_gene: .; v_gene: TRBV7-9; CDR3aa: CASRRGGSYEQYF; CDR3nt: TGTGCCAGCAGGAGGGGGGGATCCTACGAGCAGTACTTC
j_gene: TRBJ2-2; abundance: .; d_gene: TRBD2; v_gene: TRBV28; CDR3aa: CASSFTGRDTGELFF; CDR3nt: TGTGCCAGCAGTTTTACCGGGAGGGACACCGGGGAGCTGTTTTTT
j_gene: TRBJ1-1; abundance: .; d_gene: .; v_gene: TRBV19; CDR3aa: CASTPGGRGKNTEAFF; CDR3nt: TGTGCCAGTACCCCCGGGGGGCGCGGGAAGAACACTGAAGCTTTCTTT
j_gene: TRBJ1-2; abundance: .; d_gene: .; v_gene: TRBV19; CDR3aa: CASSTSGDVFGYTF; CDR3nt: TGTGCCAGTAGTACATCAGGGGACGTTTTTGGCTACACCTTC